This T cell receptor beta chain was identified in a study of T cells in Graves' hyperthyroidism and ophthalmopathy. Notes on this clonotype: Its target is unknown.

V shed 6 bases and J shed 5 bases, with 16 bases lying between them. From germline, CDR1 is MGHDK and CDR2 SYGVNS. The CDR3 is 15 residues long. Study-wide findings and caveats: A 13 V-J signature model discriminated ophthalmopathy versus stable hyperthyroidism.

Using RNA transcripts as the source, TCR beta CDR3 regions were amplified. The HTBI primer set served for first-round RT-PCR of the TCR CDR3. TCRdb analysed the multiplex PCR reads with MiXCR anew, one entry per CDR3 protein. The sample comprises roughly 660,000 distinct CDR3 sequences, around 16% of which are singletons, and 15% to 19% rests with the top ten. The sequenced sample was blood. The TCR originated in a man aged 45 to 65 with Graves' hyperthyroidism. The V gene is TRBV25-1, the J gene TRBJ1-4; D remains ambiguous. The CDR3 nucleotides are TGTGCCAGCAGCGAACCCGGGGTTCGGAATGAAAAACTGTTTTTT. Amino acids: CASSEPGVRNEKLFF. The full variable domain, with the rest looked up from reference TRBV25-1 and TRBJ1-4, is EADIYQTPRYLVIGTGKKITLECSQTMGHDKMYWYQQDPGMELHLIHYSYGVNSTEKGDLSSESTVSRIRTEHFPLTLESARPSHTSQYLCASSEPGVRNEKLFFGSGTQLSVL.